These 20 T cell receptor beta chains came from one sample sequenced in a study of blood T cell repertoires in COVID-19. TCRdb's copy holds only in-frame clones and misses some; the assay was immunoSEQ multiplex PCR. The sample comprises about 80,000 clones, 75% to 95% of which are singletons, and under 2.5% rests with the top ten. Source material: peripheral blood. The receptors originated from a woman between 50 and 59 years old in a cohort sampled during active COVID-19.

The genes are TRBV9 and TRBJ1-5, with unresolved D. Germline V gene lookup returns CDR1 SGDLS and CDR2 YYNGEE. V was pared by 1 base and J by 7 bases, with 3 bases between. The CDR3 consists of 11 residues. DNA for the CDR3: TGTGCCAGCAGCGTATTACAGCCCCAGCATTTT. Residues: CASSVLQPQHF. Based on the CDR3 plus reference TRBV9 and TRBJ1-5, the full variable domain is DSGVTQTPKHLITATGQRVTLRCSPRSGDLSVYWYQQSLDQGLQFLIQYYNGEERAKGNILERFSAQQFPDLHSELNLSSLELGDSALYFCASSVLQPQHFGDGTRLSIL.

This chain joins TRBV28 and TRBJ2-7; possible D gene TRBD2, 6 bases. The CDR3 consists of 14 residues. The V gene lost 7 bases and the J gene lost 5 bases, with 18 bases spanning the gap. CDR1 is MDHEN, CDR2 SYDVKM, per germline. CDR3 sequence: CASNRWGVGNEQYF. In DNA, the CDR3 is TGTGCCAGCAATAGATGGGGGGTGGGGAACGAGCAGTACTTC.

The J gene is TRBJ2-6, the V gene TRBV18, with 7 bases lining up with TRBD2. V lost 5 bases, J lost 3 bases, and 16 bases stayed unmatched. Germline values: CDR1 KGHSH, CDR2 LQKENI. The CDR3 has 19 amino acids. The DNA for the CDR3 is TGTGCCAGCTCATCCCGGATGGACTTGGGAGGGTTTGGGGCCAACGTCCTGACTTTC. This translates into CASSSRMDLGGFGANVLTF.

This clone was observed a handful of times. V and J are TRBV9 and TRBJ2-7; perhaps TRBD1 as D (5 bases). The CDR3 has 15 residues. Germline V gene sequence: CDR1 SGDLS, CDR2 YYNGEE. V was clipped by 0 bases and J by 2 bases, with 12 bases between them. CDR3 loop: CASSVDGALTYEQYF. CDR3 nucleotides: TGTGCCAGCAGCGTAGATGGGGCCCTAACCTACGAGCAGTACTTC. Supplemented by reference TRBV9 and TRBJ2-7, the full variable domain reads DSGVTQTPKHLITATGQRVTLRCSPRSGDLSVYWYQQSLDQGLQFLIQYYNGEERAKGNILERFSAQQFPDLHSELNLSSLELGDSALYFCASSVDGALTYEQYFGPGTRLTVT.

J is TRBJ2-1 and V is TRBV10-3; TRBD2 aligns across 8 bases. Germline-derived CDR1 and CDR2 are ENHRY and SYGVKD. V was pared by 4 bases and J by 7 bases, with 9 bases of the junction left unmatched. CDR3 size: 15 residues. The CDR3 DNA reads TGTGCCATCAGTGGCAGGCCGGGGGGGCAGAATGAGCAGTTCTTC. Translating it yields CAISGRPGGQNEQFF.

The chain's CDR3 is CASSLAQQGIYEQYF. Written as DNA, the CDR3 is TGCGCCAGCAGCTTGGCCCAGCAGGGTATCTACGAGCAGTACTTC. The chain links TRBV5-1 to TRBJ2-7; D possibly corresponds to TRBD1 (5 bases). V lost 0 bases and J 3 bases, leaving 13 bases between the germline ends. This CDR3 spans 15 amino acids. Germline values: CDR1 SGHRS, CDR2 YFSETQ.

In nucleotides, the CDR3 is TGTGCCAGCAGCTTAGTAGAGGGACTAGCGTTTGGTAATGAGCAGTTCTTC. This gives the protein CASSLVEGLAFGNEQFF. V gene TRBV7-9 combines with J gene TRBJ2-1, with 10 bases matching TRBD2. CDR1 and CDR2 (germline): SEHNR, FQNEAQ (reference sequence). This CDR3 region has 17 residues. The trim removed 1 base at V and 7 bases at J, leaving 10 bases unmatched. Together with reference TRBV7-9 and TRBJ2-1, the CDR3 gives the full variable domain: DTGVSQNPRHKITKRGQNVTFRCDPISEHNRLYWYRQTLGQGPEFLTYFQNEAQLEKSRLLSDRFSAERPKGSFSTLEIQRTEQGDSAMYLCASSLVEGLAFGNEQFFGPGTRLTVL.

This clone has just one count. This chain uses TRBV5-1 with TRBJ1-2; weak D call: TRBD1 (5 bases). Germline V gives CDR1 SGHRS, CDR2 YFSETQ. The CDR3 runs to 15 residues. Trimming took off 1 base at V and 6 bases at J, with 16 bases between the two ends. CDR3 residues: CASSLTLGGIDGYTF. The CDR3 DNA sequence: TGCGCCAGCAGCTTGACGCTGGGGGGGATAGATGGCTACACCTTC.

Worth noting for this clone: The junction shows a germline mismatch at one end, possibly a read error. The sample contains more than one DNA sequence encoding this CDR3. The chain uses TRBV3-1 (or the pseudogene TRBV3-2) and TRBJ1-2; possible D gene TRBD1, 5 bases. The CDR3 contains 13 residues. Germline V gives CDR1 LGHDT, CDR2 YNNKEL (reference sequence). The CDR3 DNA sequence: TGTGCCAGCAGCCAGGTCAGGGTTGATGGCTACACCTTT. Translated: CASSQVRVDGYTF.

CDR3 sequence (DNA): TGTGCCGGGGGGAGTGCTGGAAACACCATATATTTT. It translates to CAGGSAGNTIYF. The chain links TRBV6-5 to TRBJ1-3; TRBD1 is a possible D gene (5 bases). Germline V gives CDR1 MNHEY, CDR2 SVGAGI. CDR3 size: 12 residues. V was clipped by 11 bases and J by 2 bases, with 10 bases between them.

This chain uses TRBV21-1 with TRBJ2-1; the DNA was not compared with TRBD1, the D call given in the table. TRBV21-1 is termed a pseudogene. The CDR3 has 17 residues. CDR3 sequence reads: CASSTFPTGQKYNEQFF. In DNA form, the CDR3 reads TGTGCCAGCAGCACCTTCCCGACAGGCCAAAAGTACAATGAGCAGTTCTTC.

The rearrangement uses TRBV7-6 and TRBJ2-7; 15 bases match TRBD2. V lost 2 bases, J lost 3 bases, and 8 bases stayed unmatched. The CDR3 spans 18 residues. Germline V gene lookup returns CDR1 SGHVS and CDR2 FNYEAQ. The CDR3 nucleotides are TGTGCCAGCAGCTTATCGCGGACTAGCGGGGGGGATTTCTACGAGCAGTACTTC. It translates to CASSLSRTSGGDFYEQYF.

This chain connects TRBV5-4 to TRBJ1-1, with 8 bases aligning to TRBD1. J was trimmed by 1 base and V by 4 bases; bases with no gene match: 6. This CDR3 region has 15 residues. CDR1 and CDR2 (germline): SGHNT, YYREEE (reference sequence). The CDR3 loop reads CASSPGTGRNTEAFF. In nucleotides, the CDR3 is TGTGCCAGCAGCCCGGGGACAGGTCGGAACACTGAAGCTTTCTTT.

This sequence joins TRBV4-1 and TRBJ1-5; D perhaps matches TRBD1 (6 bases). The V end lost 5 bases, the J end lost 2 bases, and 7 bases lay between the germline ends. CDR3 length: 13 amino acids. The germline V gene encodes CDR1 MGHRA and CDR2 YSYEKL. CDR3 in DNA: TGCGCCAGCAGCTCAGGGGGCAATCAGCCCCAGCATTTT. Translating gives CASSSGGNQPQHF.

This clone is a singleton in its sample. The rearrangement uses TRBV3-1 (or the pseudogene TRBV3-2) and TRBJ1-2; D gene ambiguous. Germline V gene lookup returns CDR1 LGHDT and CDR2 YNNKEL (reference sequence). V was clipped by 0 bases and J by 8 bases, with 10 bases between them. The CDR3 totals 13 residues. CDR3 region: CASSQDWGGGYTF. The CDR3 DNA is TGTGCCAGCAGCCAAGATTGGGGAGGCGGCTACACCTTC.

The chain links TRBV5-1 to TRBJ1-5; D gene unclear. The CDR3 is 15 residues long. Germline V gives CDR1 SGHRS, CDR2 YFSETQ. V gave up 0 bases and J gave up 7 bases, with 14 bases separating them. CDR3 sequence (DNA): TGCGCCAGCAGCTTGGATGGGCAGGCGGGACAGCCCCAGCATTTT. Protein product: CASSLDGQAGQPQHF.

The chain is built from TRBV19 and TRBJ2-1; D is unresolved. Trimming stripped 8 bases from V and 0 bases from J, with 11 bases between. Germline loops: CDR1 LNHDA, CDR2 SQIVND (reference sequence). The CDR3 spans 14 residues. CDR3 coding DNA: TGTGCCAGTGGGCTCCCGAGCTCCTACAATGAGCAGTTCTTC. Translated: CASGLPSSYNEQFF.

The J gene is TRBJ2-7, the V gene TRBV5-1; 8 bases fit TRBD1. The CDR3 consists of 14 residues. J was trimmed by 6 bases and V by 2 bases; bases with no gene match: 7. The germline V gene encodes CDR1 SGHRS and CDR2 YFSETQ. The DNA of the CDR3 is TGCGCCAGCAGCTTCTTACCCGACAGGGGCGAGCAGTACTTC. Translating it yields CASSFLPDRGEQYF.

This chain connects TRBV5-4 to TRBJ1-1; D is unclear. V was cut by 4 bases and J by 4 bases, with 17 bases left in between. Germline V gene lookup returns CDR1 SGHNT and CDR2 YYREEE (reference sequence). The CDR3 is 15 amino acids. The CDR3, as DNA: TGTGCCAGCAGCCCCCGCCGGGCTGAGGGCACTGAAGCTTTCTTT. Amino acid sequence: CASSPRRAEGTEAFF.

This rearrangement joins TRBV5-4 to TRBJ1-6, with 9 bases identical to TRBD1. The V gene end was trimmed by 5 bases and the J gene end by 8 bases; junction bases not matched to a gene: 5. Germline assignment: CDR1 SGHNT and CDR2 YYREEE (reference sequence). The CDR3 is 14 amino acids. This CDR3 is CASRNRDRDSPLHF. The CDR3 nucleotides read TGTGCCAGCAGAAACCGGGACAGGGATTCACCCCTCCACTTT.